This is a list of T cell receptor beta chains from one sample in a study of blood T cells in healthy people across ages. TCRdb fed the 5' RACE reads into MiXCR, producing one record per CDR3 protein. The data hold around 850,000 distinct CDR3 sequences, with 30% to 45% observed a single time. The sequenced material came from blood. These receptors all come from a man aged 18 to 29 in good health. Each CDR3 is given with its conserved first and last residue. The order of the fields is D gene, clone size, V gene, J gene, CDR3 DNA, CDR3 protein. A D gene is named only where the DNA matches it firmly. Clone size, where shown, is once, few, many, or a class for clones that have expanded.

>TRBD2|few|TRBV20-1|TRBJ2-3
TGCAGTGCTAGAGATTTTCTATCTAGCGGGGGCCCATCTAGCACAGATACACAGTATTTT
CSARDFLSSGGPSSTDTQYF
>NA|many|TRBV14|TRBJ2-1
TGTGCCAGCAGCCAAGATTTCGGAAAGACCTCCTACAATGAGCAGTTCTTC
CASSQDFGKTSYNEQFF
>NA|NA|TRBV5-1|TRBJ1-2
TGCGCCAGCAGCCTACCCGGACCGGATAACTATGGCTACACCTTC
CASSLPGPDNYGYTF
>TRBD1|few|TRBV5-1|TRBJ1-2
TGCGCCAGCAGCCTGGGACAGGTCGATTATGGCTACACCTTC
CASSLGQVDYGYTF
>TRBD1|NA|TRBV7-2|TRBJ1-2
TGTGCCAGCAGCTTAGTCTCAGGGGGCTATGGCTACACCTTC
CASSLVSGGYGYTF
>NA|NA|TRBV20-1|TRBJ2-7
TGCAGTGCTAGCCTCCTAGACCTGGGGGGCGAGCAGTACTTC
CSASLLDLGGEQYF
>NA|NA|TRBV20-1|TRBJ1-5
TGCAGTGCTGCGAGGGGTTTGGGGGGTCAGCCCCAGCATTTT
CSAARGLGGQPQHF
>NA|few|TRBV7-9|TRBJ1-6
TGTGCCAGCAGCCCACATAGGGTTGACTCACCCCTCCACTTT
CASSPHRVDSPLHF
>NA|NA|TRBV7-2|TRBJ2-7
TGTGCCAGCAGCTCTAGACAGGAATCCTACGAGCAGTACTTC
CASSSRQESYEQYF
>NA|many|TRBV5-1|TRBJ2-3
TGCGCCAGCAGCTTGGGGCCCAGAACTGGCACAGATACGCAGTATTTT
CASSLGPRTGTDTQYF
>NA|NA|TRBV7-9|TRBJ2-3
TGTGCCAGCAGCTTGCCGGCAGAGCCAGATACGCAGTATTTT
CASSLPAEPDTQYF
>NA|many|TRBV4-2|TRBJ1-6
TGTGCCAGCAGCCCAGGGTTAGGTGATTCACCCCTCCACTTT
CASSPGLGDSPLHF
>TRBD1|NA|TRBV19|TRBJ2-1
TGTGCCACGAGTCAGGGGGCGGTCAATGAGCAGTTCTTC
CATSQGAVNEQFF
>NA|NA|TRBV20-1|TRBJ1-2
TGCAGTGCTAGGATTGAGGGTGTCTATGGCTACACCTTC
CSARIEGVYGYTF
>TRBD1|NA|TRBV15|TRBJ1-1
TGTGCCACCAGCAAAGGACAGGGTGGAAGGGTAGCTTTCTTT
CATSKGQGGRVAFF
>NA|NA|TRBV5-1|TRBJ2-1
TGCGCCAGCACCAGGGGGGTAGAAAATGAGCAGTTCTTC
CASTRGVENEQFF
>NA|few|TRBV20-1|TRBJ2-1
TGCAGTGCCCCCAAGGGAGAAAGCTCCTACAATGAGCAGTTCTTC
CSAPKGESSYNEQFF
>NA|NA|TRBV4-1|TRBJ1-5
TGCGCCAGCAGCCAAGATAATACCGGGTGGAGCAATCAGCCCCAGCATTTT
CASSQDNTGWSNQPQHF
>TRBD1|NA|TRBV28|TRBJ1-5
TGTGCCAGCAGGGGAGGGGGCACCGGTCAGCCCCAGCATTTT
CASRGGGTGQPQHF
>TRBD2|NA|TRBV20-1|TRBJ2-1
TGCAGTGCTAGTTCTCCCGGGACTAGCGGGAGGGAGCGGTTCTTC
CSASSPGTSGRERFF
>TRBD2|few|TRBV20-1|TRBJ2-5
TGCAGTGCTTCTAAGCGGGGGACAGAGACCCAGTACTTC
CSASKRGTETQYF
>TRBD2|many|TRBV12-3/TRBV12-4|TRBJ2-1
TGTGCCAGCAGTGGGGATGGACTAGCGGGGGCAAGGAGAAATGAGCAGTTCTTC
CASSGDGLAGARRNEQFF
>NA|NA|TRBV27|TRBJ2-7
TGTGCCAGCAGCCCTACGGCAGGGACCTACGAGCAGTACTTC
CASSPTAGTYEQYF
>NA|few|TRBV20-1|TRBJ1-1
TGCAGTGCTAGAGTAAGGGGGTCAACTGAAGCTTTCTTT
CSARVRGSTEAFF
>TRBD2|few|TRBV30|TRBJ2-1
TGTGCCTGGAGTGTAATGCGGGGGAACTACAATGAGCAGTTCTTC
CAWSVMRGNYNEQFF
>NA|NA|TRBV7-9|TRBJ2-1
TGTGCCAGCAGCTTAGGGGGGGCCGAGAATGAGCAGTTCTTC
CASSLGGAENEQFF
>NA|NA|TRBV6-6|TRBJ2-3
TGTGCCAGCAGTTACCCCCCCCTCTTTCCTAGCACAGATACGCAGTATTTT
CASSYPPLFPSTDTQYF
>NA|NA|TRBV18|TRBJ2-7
TGTGCCAGCTCACTCCCACGGGCAGAGGGGGACTACGAGCAGTACTTC
CASSLPRAEGDYEQYF
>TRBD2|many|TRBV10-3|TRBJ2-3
TGTGCCATCAGTGAGTCGAAAGGGGCTAGCGGGGGATCCACAGATACGCAGTATTTT
CAISESKGASGGSTDTQYF
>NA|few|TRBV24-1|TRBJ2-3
TGTGCCACCAGTGATTTGAGGGGGGCTAGCACAGATACGCAGTATTTT
CATSDLRGASTDTQYF
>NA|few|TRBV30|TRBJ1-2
TGTGCCTGGAGCCAAACAGGGAAAGAGTGGTATGGCTACACCTTC
CAWSQTGKEWYGYTF
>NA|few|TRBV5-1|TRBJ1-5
TGCGCCAGCAGCTTGGACAGGACTGGGGCGAATCAGCCCCAGCATTTT
CASSLDRTGANQPQHF
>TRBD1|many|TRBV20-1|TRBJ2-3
TGCAGTGCGGAGGGACAGGGAAGAGATACGCAGTATTTT
CSAEGQGRDTQYF
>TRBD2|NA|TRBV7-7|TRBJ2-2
TGTGCTAGCAGCTTAAGCCTAGCGGGGGCGACCGGGGAGCTGTTTTTT
CASSLSLAGATGELFF
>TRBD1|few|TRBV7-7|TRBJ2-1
TGTGCTACCTGGGTCGGACAGGGCCACTACAATGAGCAGTTCTTC
CATWVGQGHYNEQFF
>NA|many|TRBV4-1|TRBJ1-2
TGCGCCAGCAGCCAGTTGGATTATGGCTACACCTTC
CASSQLDYGYTF
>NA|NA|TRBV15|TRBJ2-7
TGTGCCACCAGCAGAGCCGGGAGCTCCTACAATGAGCAGTACTTC
CATSRAGSSYNEQYF
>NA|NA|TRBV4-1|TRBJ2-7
TGCGCCAGCAGCCCGACTAGTGCATCCGCCTACGAGCAGTACTTC
CASSPTSASAYEQYF
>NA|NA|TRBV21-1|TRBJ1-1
TGTGCCAGCAGCAAGGCCTCGGGCGAGGTGAACACTGAAGCTTTCTTT
CASSKASGEVNTEAFF